Presented here are 26 T cell receptor beta chains from one specimen sequenced in a study of blood T cells in healthy people across ages. It was with a sample-barcoded 5' primer and a J-beta primer mix that a second PCR of about 6 to 12 cycles was run. Via MiXCR, TCRdb re-called the 5' RACE reads, giving one row per CDR3 protein. The sample has some 900,000 distinct CDR3 sequences, about 44% seen once. The sample comprised blood. The receptor source for this set is a man between 25 and 39 years old in good health.

The chain links TRBV13 to TRBJ1-6, with D perhaps matching TRBD1 (5 bases). Trimming took off 2 bases at V and 10 bases at J, with 12 bases between the two ends. Germline V gene data show CDR1 as PRHDT and CDR2 as FYEKMQ (reference sequence). The CDR3 totals 14 residues. The CDR3 loop reads CASSLSRDRSPLHF. CDR3 coding DNA: TGTGCCAGCAGCTTAAGCAGGGACCGCTCACCCCTCCACTTT.

The V call is TRBV27, the J call TRBJ2-4; tentatively, D is TRBD1 (6 bases). This CDR3 has 15 amino acids. Germline loops: CDR1 MNHEY, CDR2 SMNVEV (reference sequence). V dropped 1 base and J dropped 13 bases, with 20 bases sitting between them. CDR3 DNA: TGTGCCAGCAGTTTATGGAACAGGGCCCCTTGGGAGCAGTACTTC. This gives the protein CASSLWNRAPWEQYF.

The chain recombines TRBV6-5 with TRBJ1-5; 7 nucleotides line up with TRBD1. Trimming removed 5 bases from V and 4 bases from J; junction bases left unmatched: 2. The V gene's germline CDR1 is MNHEY and CDR2 SVGAGI. This CDR3 spans 13 amino acids. The CDR3 protein is CASSATGNQPQHF. CDR3 DNA: TGTGCCAGCAGTGCGACAGGGAATCAGCCCCAGCATTTT.

Points on this clonotype: A much larger clone is a single base away; this may be a read error. V is TRBV5-1 and J is TRBJ2-1, with 7 bases aligning to TRBD2. The CDR3 is 12 residues long. From germline, CDR1 is SGHRS and CDR2 YFSETQ. Trimming removed 8 bases from V and 6 bases from J; junction bases left unmatched: 5. CDR3 nucleotide sequence: TGCGCCAGATGGGAGGGGAGCAATGAGCAGTTCTTC. This translates into CARWEGSNEQFF.

This sequence joins TRBV11-2 and TRBJ2-1, with 7 bases lining up with TRBD1. The CDR3 is 17 amino acids. Germline V gene sequence: CDR1 SGHAT, CDR2 FQNNGV. V shed 6 bases and J 4 bases; nucleotides not matched to a gene: 15. CDR3 in amino acids: CASSLSPDRVYYNEQFF. In nucleotides, the CDR3 is TGTGCCAGCAGTTTATCCCCCGACAGGGTTTATTACAATGAGCAGTTCTTC.

J is TRBJ1-1 and V is TRBV5-1, with D possibly TRBD1 on 5 matching bases. Germline V gene lookup returns CDR1 SGHRS and CDR2 YFSETQ. There are 18 residues in the CDR3. Trimming stripped 0 bases from V and 0 bases from J, with 18 bases between. The CDR3 bases are TGCGCCAGCAGCTTGGCCCCCAACGTACCGGGGGTGAACACTGAAGCTTTCTTT. Amino acids: CASSLAPNVPGVNTEAFF.

The V call is TRBV7-2, the J call TRBJ2-7; no firm D call. The V end was cut by 5 bases, the J end by 0 bases, with 11 bases between. The CDR3 is 14 residues long. CDR1 is SGHTA, CDR2 FQGNSA, per germline. The CDR3 here is CASSQRASSYEQYF. The CDR3 DNA sequence: TGTGCCAGCAGCCAACGGGCTTCCTCCTACGAGCAGTACTTC. Using reference TRBV7-2 and TRBJ2-7 for the parts outside the CDR3, the full variable domain is GAGVSQSPSNKVTEKGKDVELRCDPISGHTALYWYRQSLGQGLEFLIYFQGNSAPDKSGLPSDRFSAERTGGSVSTLTIQRTQQEDSAVYLCASSQRASSYEQYFGPGTRLTVT.

The chain joins TRBV20-1 to TRBJ2-5; TRBD2 might be the D (5 bases). Trimming cost V 1 base and J 7 bases, with 10 bases left between them. From germline, CDR1 is DFQATT and CDR2 SNEGSKA (reference sequence). CDR3 length: 12 residues. Written as DNA, the CDR3 is TGCAGTGCTAGAGGCAGCGCGGGGACCCAGTACTTC. Translated: CSARGSAGTQYF.

V and J are TRBV28 and TRBJ1-5; D uncertain. CDR3 length: 14 residues. Trimming took 8 bases from V and 0 from J, leaving 11 bases between them. The V gene's germline CDR1 is MDHEN and CDR2 SYDVKM. The CDR3 coding sequence is TGTGCCAGCGATGTGTATATTAGCAATCAGCCCCAGCATTTT. Translation: CASDVYISNQPQHF. The full variable domain, its missing parts supplied by reference TRBV28 and TRBJ1-5, is DVKVTQSSRYLVKRTGEKVFLECVQDMDHENMFWYRQDPGLGLRLIYFSYDVKMKEKGDIPEGYSVSREKKERFSLILESASTNQTSMYLCASDVYISNQPQHFGDGTRLSIL.

There are a few counts of this clonotype. CDR3 nucleotide sequence: TGTGCCAGCACCAAAACAGGTTCCGGGGCCAACGTCCTGACTTTC. Protein: CASTKTGSGANVLTF. This chain links TRBV6-5 with TRBJ2-6; D might be TRBD1 (5 bases). Per the germline V gene, CDR1 is MNHEY and CDR2 is SVGAGI. This CDR3 is built from 15 residues. Trimming removed 7 bases at V and 4 bases at J, with 14 bases between.

The J gene is TRBJ1-2, the V gene TRBV12-3 or TRBV12-4; D gene ambiguous. The V end was cut by 1 base, the J end by 3 bases, with 9 bases between. This CDR3 spans 14 amino acids. For the CDR3, the DNA is TGTGCCAGCAGTTTAGTGGGGAGTGACTATGGCTACACCTTC. It specifies CASSLVGSDYGYTF.

This clonotype has more than one count but fewer than ten. V is TRBV29-1 and J is TRBJ1-5; tentative D call: TRBD1 (5 bases). CDR1 is SQVTM, CDR2 ANQGSEA, per germline. Trimming removed 6 bases from V and 0 bases from J, with 12 bases in between. There are 14 residues in the CDR3. The CDR3 DNA sequence: TGCAGCGTCAGGGTTACCGATAGCAATCAGCCCCAGCATTTT. This sequence encodes CSVRVTDSNQPQHF.

This clonotype was recorded a few times. This sequence may be a read error, since a much larger clone differs from it by one base. V is TRBV7-3 and J is TRBJ2-3; D might be TRBD1 (6 bases). The CDR3 has 15 residues. Germline lookup yields CDR1 SGHTA and CDR2 FQGTGA. Deletions cut 1 base from V and 4 bases from J, with 12 bases between. The CDR3 spells CASSLRAGAPDTQYF. CDR3 DNA sequence: TGTGCCAGCAGCTTAAGGGCAGGGGCCCCAGATACGCAGTATTTT.

The chain links TRBV4-3 to TRBJ1-2, with TRBD1 as a possible D gene (6 bases). There are 15 residues in the CDR3. In germline, CDR1 is LGHNA, CDR2 YSLEER. V was cut by 0 bases and J by 5 bases, with 13 bases left in between. The DNA of the CDR3 is TGCGCCAGCAGCCAAGATCAGGGGCAGTTTTATGGCTACACCTTC. This sequence encodes CASSQDQGQFYGYTF.

J is TRBJ2-5 and V is TRBV18; D perhaps matches TRBD1 (5 bases). Between the trimmed V and J ends, which lost 2 bases and 5 bases, there was a span of 12 bases. CDR1 is KGHSH, CDR2 LQKENI, per germline. There are 14 residues in the CDR3. The CDR3 sequence: CASSPGAAGETQYF. For the CDR3, the DNA is TGTGCCAGCTCACCAGGGGCTGCTGGGGAGACCCAGTACTTC.

The genes are TRBV20-1 and TRBJ2-3; no definite D call. The germline V and J ends were trimmed by 1 base and 1 base, with 12 bases remaining between them. Per germline, CDR1 DFQATT and CDR2 SNEGSKA (reference sequence). The CDR3 sequence is 15 residues long. CDR3 nucleotide sequence: TGCAGTGCTAGAGCTGTTAACGCGGGCACAGATACGCAGTATTTT. Its translation: CSARAVNAGTDTQYF.

In its sample, this clonotype was seen a few times. V usage is TRBV7-3 and J usage is TRBJ2-3; 11 bases are a match to TRBD2. J was trimmed by 4 bases and V by 5 bases; bases with no gene match: 5. CDR1 and CDR2 from the germline V gene are SGHTA and FQGTGA. The CDR3 consists of 15 residues. This CDR3 reads CASSRTSGYPDTQYF. DNA for the CDR3: TGTGCCAGCAGCCGGACTAGCGGGTACCCAGATACGCAGTATTTT.

There are a few counts of this clonotype. V is TRBV27 and J is TRBJ2-7; D is unclear. CDR3 length equals 14 residues. Germline V gene data show CDR1 as MNHEY and CDR2 as SMNVEV (reference sequence). Trimming left V 5 bases short and J 0 bases short, with 11 bases between. The CDR3 DNA reads TGTGCCAGCAGTGAGGAGAGTATCTCCTACGAGCAGTACTTC. Amino acid sequence: CASSEESISYEQYF.

The chain has TRBV6-5 and TRBJ2-3, with TRBD1 identical over 8 bases. The CDR3 contains 15 residues. V trimming: 6 bases; J trimming: 6 bases; junction bases outside the gene matches: 11. Germline V gene sequence: CDR1 MNHEY, CDR2 SVGAGI. Written as DNA, the CDR3 is TGTGCCAGCAGCCAAAGCCAGGGGGCCGTCGATACGCAGTATTTT. As protein: CASSQSQGAVDTQYF.

The genes are TRBV12-3 or TRBV12-4 and TRBJ2-4; 7 positions agree with TRBD1. V trimming: 0 bases; J trimming: 0 bases; junction bases outside the gene matches: 5. CDR3 length equals 17 residues. The DNA for the CDR3 is TGTGCCAGCAGTTTAGCCCAGGGGGTCCTAGCCAAAAACATTCAGTACTTC. This codes for CASSLAQGVLAKNIQYF.

This clonotype has a handful of counts. The chain couples TRBV7-2 to TRBJ2-4; 10 bases align to TRBD1. The V gene's germline CDR1 is SGHTA and CDR2 FQGNSA. The V gene end was trimmed by 4 bases and the J gene end by 7 bases; junction bases not matched to a gene: 22. This CDR3 comprises 20 residues. The CDR3: CASSSPNPSGTGALLNIQYF. The CDR3 region has the DNA TGTGCCAGCAGCTCCCCTAACCCCTCCGGGACAGGGGCGCTCCTGAACATTCAGTACTTC.

The chain recombines TRBV20-1 with TRBJ1-2; 8 bases line up with TRBD1. The V gene end was trimmed by 6 bases and the J gene end by 5 bases; junction bases not matched to a gene: 11. The CDR3 is made up of 14 amino acids. Germline CDR1 reads DFQATT; CDR2 reads SNEGSKA (reference sequence). The CDR3 DNA reads as TGCAGTGCGGGAGAACGGGACAGGCATTATGGCTACACCTTC. It codes for CSAGERDRHYGYTF.

V gene TRBV5-1 combines with J gene TRBJ1-4, with D maybe TRBD1 (6 bases). This CDR3 is built from 14 residues. Germline V CDR1 and CDR2: SGHRS, YFSETQ. Trimming shortened V by 3 bases and J by 8 bases, and 14 bases separated the two germline ends. The chain's CDR3 is CASSSTGYQEKLFF. The CDR3 DNA is TGCGCCAGCAGCTCAACAGGGTACCAGGAAAAACTGTTTTTT.

The chain has TRBV7-2 and TRBJ2-1; the match to TRBD2 covers 7 bases. CDR1 and CDR2 (germline): SGHTA, FQGNSA. Losses at the gene ends were 1 base for V and 15 bases for J; bases not matched to a gene: 6. The CDR3 has 12 residues. CDR3 nucleotide sequence: TGTGCCAGCAGCTTAGATAAGGGAGGGGCGTTCTTC. It specifies CASSLDKGGAFF.

This clonotype was observed a handful of times. The rearrangement joins TRBV7-9 to TRBJ2-1, with TRBD1 identical over 7 bases. This CDR3 has 15 residues. In germline, CDR1 is SEHNR, CDR2 FQNEAQ (reference sequence). J lost 3 bases, V lost 1 base, and 3 bases had no gene match. CDR3 loop: CASSLEHRGYNEQFF. The CDR3 nucleotides read TGTGCCAGCAGCTTAGAGCACAGGGGCTACAATGAGCAGTTCTTC.

In this sample, this clonotype turned up many times. The rearrangement links TRBV2 to TRBJ1-6; 7 bases are shared with TRBD1. The CDR3 length is 13 residues. The germline V gene has CDR1 SNHLY and CDR2 FYNNEI. Trimming at V came to 6 bases and at J to 10 bases, leaving 6 bases not matched to a gene. CDR3 sequence: CASSATGVSPLHF. CDR3 DNA sequence: TGTGCCAGCAGCGCCACAGGGGTCTCACCCCTCCACTTT.